Below, one T cell receptor (beta chain) is given with its context. Its specificity is not known. V trimming: 4 bases; J trimming: 2 bases; junction bases outside the gene matches: 8. Germline CDR1 SGDLS, CDR2 YYNGEE. This CDR3 has 15 amino acids. The record originates from a study of cytomegalovirus exposure and HLA in healthy donors. Libraries were prepared by immunoSEQ multiplex PCR; TCRdb keeps only in-frame clonotypes and omits some of them. The repertoire holds around 120,000 clones, around 88% seen once, with about 1.8% in the top ten. General study results and limits: The listing of 150 to 200 TCR beta chains classed them as cytomegalovirus-associated.

This chain connects TRBV9 to TRBJ2-7; 8 nucleotides match TRBD1. Material for sequencing was PBMCs. The clonotype was recovered from a man between 18 and 35 years old in good health and CMV-seronegative. The DNA for the CDR3 is TGTGCCAGCAGCCCAGGGACAGGTGAAACCTACGAGCAGTACTTC. Translated, it gives CASSPGTGETYEQYF.